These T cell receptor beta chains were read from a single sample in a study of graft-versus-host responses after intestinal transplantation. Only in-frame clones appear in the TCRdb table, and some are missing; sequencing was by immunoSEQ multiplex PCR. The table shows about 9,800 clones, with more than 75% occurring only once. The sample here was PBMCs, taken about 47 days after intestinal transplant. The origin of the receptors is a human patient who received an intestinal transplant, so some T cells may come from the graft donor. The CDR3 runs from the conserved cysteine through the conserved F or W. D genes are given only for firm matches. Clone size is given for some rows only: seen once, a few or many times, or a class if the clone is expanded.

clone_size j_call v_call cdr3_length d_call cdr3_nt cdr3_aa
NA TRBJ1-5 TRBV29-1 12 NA TGCAGCGGGTTGGACGGTTGGGGGACCCAGCATTTT CSGLDGWGTQHF
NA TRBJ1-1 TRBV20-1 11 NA TGCAGTGCTAGCAGGAGCACTGAAGCTTTCTTT CSASRSTEAFF
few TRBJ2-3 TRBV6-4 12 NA TGTGCCAGCAGTGCAGGGGAGGATACGCAGTATTTT CASSAGEDTQYF
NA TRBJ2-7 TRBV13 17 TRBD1 TGTGCCAGCAGCATATATCCCGGACAGGTGGTGGAGTACGAGCAGTACTTC CASSIYPGQVVEYEQYF
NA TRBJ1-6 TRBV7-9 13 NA TGTGCCAGCAGCTCCGCGACAGCTTCACCCCTCCACTTT CASSSATASPLHF
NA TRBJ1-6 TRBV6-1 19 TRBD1 TGTGCCAGCAGTGAAGCGCTCAGGGGGGGGGAGAGTGTCGGTTCACCCCTCCACTTT CASSEALRGGESVGSPLHF
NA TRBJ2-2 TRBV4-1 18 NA TGCGCCAGCAGCCAAGAAGGACCCGGGACCCTAAACACCGGGGAGCTGTTTTTT CASSQEGPGTLNTGELFF
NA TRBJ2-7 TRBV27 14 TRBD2 TGTGCCAGCAGGCAGATAGCGGGAGGGTACGAGCAGTACTTC CASRQIAGGYEQYF
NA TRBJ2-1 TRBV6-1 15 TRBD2 TGTGCCAGCCAGGGAGGGACGAGCTCCTACAATGAGCAGTTCTTC CASQGGTSSYNEQFF
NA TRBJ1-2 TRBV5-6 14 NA TGTGCCAGCAGCTTGGGTGTAGGCAACTATGGCTACACCTTC CASSLGVGNYGYTF
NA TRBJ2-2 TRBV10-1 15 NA TGCGCCAGCAGTGAGTCTCACTTATCCACCGGGGAGCTGTTTTTT CASSESHLSTGELFF
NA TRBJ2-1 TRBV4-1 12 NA TGCGCCAGCAGCCAAGAAATAGCTGAGCAGTTCTTC CASSQEIAEQFF
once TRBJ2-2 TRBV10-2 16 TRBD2 TGCGCCAGCAAAGGCCTAGCGGGAGGGAACACCGGGGAGCTGTTTTTT CASKGLAGGNTGELFF
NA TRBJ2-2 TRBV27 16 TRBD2 TGTGCCAGCACCCTGGTAGCGGGAGCGATCACCGGGGAGCTGTTTTTT CASTLVAGAITGELFF
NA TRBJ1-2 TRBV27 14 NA TGTGCCAGCAGTTTATCTCAGGGAGGCTATGGCTACACCTTC CASSLSQGGYGYTF
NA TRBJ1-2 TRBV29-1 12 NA TGCAGCGTTTCCGACAGATCGGAAGGCTACACCTTC CSVSDRSEGYTF
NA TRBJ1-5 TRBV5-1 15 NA TGCGCCAGCAGCTTGGGGGGTTCCAGGGGTCAGCCCCAGCATTTT CASSLGGSRGQPQHF
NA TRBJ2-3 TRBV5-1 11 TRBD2 TGCGCCAGCAGCTTGGGACTAGCGAAGTATTTT CASSLGLAKYF
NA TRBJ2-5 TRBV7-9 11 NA TGTGCCAGCAGCTTAGATGGGACCCAGTACTTC CASSLDGTQYF
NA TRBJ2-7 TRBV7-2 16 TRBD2 TGTGCCAGCAGCTTATCGGGAGGGTATAACTCCTACGAGCAGTACTTC CASSLSGGYNSYEQYF
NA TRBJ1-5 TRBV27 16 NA TGTGCCAGCAGACCCCAGGCCGGGGTGGGCAATCAGCCCCAGCATTTT CASRPQAGVGNQPQHF
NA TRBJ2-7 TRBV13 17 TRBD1 TGTGCCAGCAGTCCCGGGACAGGGGTTGTGGGTGCGTACGAGCAGTACTTC CASSPGTGVVGAYEQYF
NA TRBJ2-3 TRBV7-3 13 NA TGTGCCAGCAGCTTAGGGAGCACAGATACGCAGTATTTT CASSLGSTDTQYF
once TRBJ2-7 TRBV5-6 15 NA TGTGCCAGCAGCTTGTCTAGTCCCAAGAGGCTCGAGCAGTACTTC CASSLSSPKRLEQYF
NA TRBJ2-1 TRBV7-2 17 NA TGTGCCAGCAGCTTAGACCCGGCCAGGGGCTTTTTGGATGAGCAGTTCTTC CASSLDPARGFLDEQFF
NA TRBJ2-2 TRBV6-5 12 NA TGTGCCAGCAGCGAACTCACCGGGGAGCTGTTTTTT CASSELTGELFF
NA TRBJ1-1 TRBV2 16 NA TGTGCCAGCGTCTCTCCAGGGTCATTGCCGAACACTGAAGCTTTCTTT CASVSPGSLPNTEAFF
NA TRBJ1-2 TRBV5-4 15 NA TGTGCCAGCAGCATCGACAGCCCCAGAGGCTATGGCTACACCTTC CASSIDSPRGYGYTF
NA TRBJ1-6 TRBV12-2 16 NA TGTGCAAGTCGCTTAGCGCTTGACGTCAATAATTCACCCCTCCACTTT CASRLALDVNNSPLHF
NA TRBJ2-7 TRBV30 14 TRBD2 TGTGCCTGGGCCCGGGGACTAGCTAACTACGAGCAGTACTTC CAWARGLANYEQYF
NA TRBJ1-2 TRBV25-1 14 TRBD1 TGTGCCATCCCCGCAGGGGGGCGTTGTTGGGGCTACACCTTC CAIPAGGRCWGYTF
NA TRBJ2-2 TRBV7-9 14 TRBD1 TGTGCCAGCAGCATGCAGGGGGCTACCGGGGAGCTGTTTTTT CASSMQGATGELFF
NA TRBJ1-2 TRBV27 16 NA TGTGCCAGCAGTTTATTCTACAGGGCGGCGAGAAGGGGCTACACCTTC CASSLFYRAARRGYTF
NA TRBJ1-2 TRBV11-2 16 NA TGTGCCAGCAGCCTACTCCTTCGGGGGAATGTCTATGGCTACACCTTC CASSLLLRGNVYGYTF
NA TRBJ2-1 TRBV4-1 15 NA TGCGCCAGCAGCCCTAGCCGATTCTCCTACAATGAGCAGTTCTTC CASSPSRFSYNEQFF
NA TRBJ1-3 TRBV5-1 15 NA TGCGCCAGCAGCTTGGAGACGAGCTCTGGAAACACCATATATTTT CASSLETSSGNTIYF
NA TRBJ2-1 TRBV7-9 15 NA TGTGCCAGCAGCTTATGGGATGCCAGAAGGAATGAGCAGTTCTTC CASSLWDARRNEQFF